This T cell receptor (beta chain) was documented in a study of beta chain features in type 1 diabetes. Study-level results: Shorter TCRB CDR3s, moderately but significantly so, marked every one of the four CD4+ subsets in Type 1 diabetes patients.

The entirety of the isolated RNA underwent reverse transcription, so expressed TCRB transcripts were sequenced. Naive, central memory and regulatory T cell samples yielded roughly 3.6 million reads on average. Generated by immunoSEQ multiplex PCR, the TCRdb table keeps only in-frame clones and is missing some. The sample lists a few hundred thousand clones, over 8.5% seen once, with about 0.6% in the top ten. This clone was detected ten times or more. Its antigen is unknown. CDR1 and CDR2 from the germline V gene are SGHNT and YYREEE (reference sequence). V gave up 0 bases and J gave up 7 bases; unmatched junction bases: 6. CDR3 length: 14 residues.

This chain uses TRBV5-4 with TRBJ2-5; 7 bases fit TRBD2. The sample consisted of central memory CD4+ T cells from blood. The origin of this receptor is a man under 40 with type 1 diabetes. CDR3 amino acids: CASSLGVASGTQYF. The CDR3 DNA sequence: TGTGCCAGCAGCTTGGGGGTCGCTAGCGGGACCCAGTACTTC.